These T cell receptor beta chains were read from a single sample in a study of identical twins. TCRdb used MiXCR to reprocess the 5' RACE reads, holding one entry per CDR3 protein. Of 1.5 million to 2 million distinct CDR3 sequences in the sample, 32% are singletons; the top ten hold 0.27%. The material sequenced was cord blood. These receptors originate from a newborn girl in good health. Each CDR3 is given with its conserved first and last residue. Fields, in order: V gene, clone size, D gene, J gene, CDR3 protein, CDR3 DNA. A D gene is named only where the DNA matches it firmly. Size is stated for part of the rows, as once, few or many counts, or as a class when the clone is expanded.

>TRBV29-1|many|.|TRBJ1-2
CSVDRNGYTF
TGCAGCGTTGATCGGAATGGCTACACCTTC
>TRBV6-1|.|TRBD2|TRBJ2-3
CASSAAGGLADTQYF
TGTGCCAGCAGTGCAGCGGGGGGGCTTGCAGATACGCAGTATTTT
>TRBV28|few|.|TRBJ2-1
CASSLLGEGGNEQFF
TGTGCCAGCAGTTTATTGGGGGAAGGGGGCAATGAGCAGTTCTTC
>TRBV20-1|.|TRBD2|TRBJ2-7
CSARELAGVWNEQYF
TGCAGTGCTAGGGAACTAGCGGGAGTCTGGAATGAGCAGTACTTC
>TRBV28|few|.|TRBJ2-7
CASSSYREISYEQYF
TGTGCCAGCAGTTCGTACCGGGAGATCTCCTACGAGCAGTACTTC
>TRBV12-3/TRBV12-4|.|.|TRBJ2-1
CASSPVDSSYNEQFF
TGTGCCAGCAGCCCCGTGGACAGTTCCTACAATGAGCAGTTCTTC
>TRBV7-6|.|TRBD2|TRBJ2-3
CASSLARGGPFTDTQYF
TGTGCCAGCAGCTTAGCGCGGGGGGGGCCATTCACAGATACGCAGTATTTT
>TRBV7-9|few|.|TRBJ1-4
CASSTNTRDGKLFF
TGTGCCAGCAGCACCAATACCAGGGACGGTAAACTGTTTTTT
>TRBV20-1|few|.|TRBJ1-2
CSARDWQTGNYGYTF
TGCAGTGCTAGAGATTGGCAGACAGGAAACTATGGCTACACCTTC
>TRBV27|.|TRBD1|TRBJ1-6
CASSSDRDLSYNSPLHF
TGTGCCAGCAGTTCAGACAGGGACCTCTCCTATAATTCACCCCTCCACTTT
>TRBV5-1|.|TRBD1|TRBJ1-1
CASSLGDRVYMNTEAFF
TGCGCCAGCAGCTTGGGGGACAGGGTTTATATGAACACTGAAGCTTTCTTT
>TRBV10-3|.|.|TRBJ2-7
CAIRDYSYEQYF
TGTGCCATCAGGGACTACTCCTACGAGCAGTACTTC
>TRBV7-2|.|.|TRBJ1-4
CASSLGPGIREKLFF
TGTGCCAGCAGCTTAGGTCCCGGGATCCGAGAAAAACTGTTTTTT
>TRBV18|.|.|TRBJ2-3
CASSPPPQRTTDTQYF
TGTGCCAGCTCACCACCTCCGCAGCGAACCACAGATACGCAGTATTTT
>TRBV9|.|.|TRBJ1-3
CASKRLRPGNTIYF
TGTGCCAGCAAGCGATTGAGACCCGGAAACACCATATATTTT
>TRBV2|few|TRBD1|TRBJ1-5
CATGTDSNQPQHF
TGTGCCACCGGGACAGACAGCAATCAGCCCCAGCATTTT
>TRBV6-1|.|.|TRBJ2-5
CASSGSVSGSETQYF
TGTGCCAGCAGTGGTTCGGTGTCAGGGTCAGAGACCCAGTACTTC
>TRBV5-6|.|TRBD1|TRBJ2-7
CASNYRDRTYEQYF
TGTGCCAGCAACTACCGGGACAGGACCTACGAGCAGTACTTC
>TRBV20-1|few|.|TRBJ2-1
CSAMTGQFF
TGCAGTGCAATGACAGGGCAGTTCTTC
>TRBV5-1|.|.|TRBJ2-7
CASNLNFGNYEQYF
TGCGCCAGCAACTTGAACTTTGGTAACTACGAGCAGTACTTC
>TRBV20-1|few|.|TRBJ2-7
CSARVTGTTYEQYF
TGCAGTGCTAGGGTTACCGGGACGACCTACGAGCAGTACTTC
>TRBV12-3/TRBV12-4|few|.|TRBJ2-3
CASSLLANPSTDTQYF
TGTGCCAGCAGTCTATTAGCAAACCCTAGCACAGATACGCAGTATTTT
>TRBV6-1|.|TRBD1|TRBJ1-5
CASSEPGKDRRYQPQHF
TGTGCCAGCAGTGAACCGGGCAAGGACAGGCGGTATCAGCCCCAGCATTTT
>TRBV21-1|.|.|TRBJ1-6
CASSKGVSPLHF
TGTGCCAGCAGCAAAGGGGTTTCACCCCTCCACTTT
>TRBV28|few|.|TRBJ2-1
CASSLPLRANEQFF
TGTGCCAGCAGTTTGCCCTTAAGGGCCAATGAGCAGTTCTTC
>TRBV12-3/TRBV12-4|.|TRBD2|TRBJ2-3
CASSLGSGRLDTQYF
TGTGCCAGCAGTTTGGGTAGCGGGAGGTTAGATACGCAGTATTTT
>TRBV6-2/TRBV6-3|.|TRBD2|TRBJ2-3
CASSYLLAGLSSTDTQYF
TGTGCCAGCAGTTACTTACTAGCGGGGCTATCTAGCACAGATACGCAGTATTTT
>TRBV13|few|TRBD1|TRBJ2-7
CASSLGRQGRNEQYF
TGTGCCAGCAGCTTAGGAAGACAGGGGAGAAACGAGCAGTACTTC
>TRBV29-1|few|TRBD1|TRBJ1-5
CSVETGVNQPQHF
TGCAGCGTTGAGACAGGGGTCAATCAGCCCCAGCATTTT
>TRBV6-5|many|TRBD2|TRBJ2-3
CASRGLAGTDTQYF
TGTGCCAGCAGGGGACTAGCGGGCACAGATACGCAGTATTTT
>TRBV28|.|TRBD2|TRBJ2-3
CASRVQGAGGLMAQYF
TGTGCCAGCAGGGTCCAAGGAGCGGGAGGGCTAATGGCGCAGTATTTT
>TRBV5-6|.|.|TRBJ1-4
CASSLLEGLNEKLFF
TGTGCCAGCAGCTTGCTGGAGGGGCTTAATGAAAAACTGTTTTTT
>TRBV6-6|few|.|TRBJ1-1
CASTIPGTNTEAFF
TGTGCCAGCACCATACCCGGGACAAACACTGAAGCTTTCTTT
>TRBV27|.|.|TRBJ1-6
CASSLTEGNSPLHF
TGTGCCAGCAGTTTAACTGAGGGAAACTCACCCCTCCACTTT
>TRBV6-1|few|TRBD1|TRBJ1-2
CASILTGGRNYGYTF
TGTGCCAGCATCCTGACAGGGGGCCGGAACTATGGCTACACCTTC
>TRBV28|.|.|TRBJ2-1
CASRPTRAYEQFF
TGTGCCAGCAGGCCGACCAGGGCCTATGAGCAGTTCTTC
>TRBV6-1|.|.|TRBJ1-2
CASRVTRGNYGYTF
TGTGCCAGCAGGGTCACGAGAGGGAACTATGGCTACACCTTC
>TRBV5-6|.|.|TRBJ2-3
CAGSFVNTDTQYF
TGTGCCGGCAGCTTTGTCAACACAGATACGCAGTATTTT
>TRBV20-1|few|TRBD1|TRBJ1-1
CSAPAGDRGRTEAFF
TGCAGTGCCCCCGCAGGCGACAGGGGGAGGACTGAAGCTTTCTTT
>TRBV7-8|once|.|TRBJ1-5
CASNFREEGGQPQHF
TGTGCCAGCAACTTTCGGGAGGAGGGCGGTCAGCCCCAGCATTTT
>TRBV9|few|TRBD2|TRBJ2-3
CASSAGLALRTDTQYF
TGTGCCAGCAGCGCGGGACTAGCACTTCGCACAGATACGCAGTATTTT
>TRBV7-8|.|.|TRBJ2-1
CASSLRGNRCEQFF
TGTGCCAGCAGCTTACGGGGAAACCGATGTGAGCAGTTCTTC
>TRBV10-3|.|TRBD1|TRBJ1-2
CATRGTGVAGYTF
TGTGCCACCAGAGGGACAGGGGTGGCAGGCTACACCTTC
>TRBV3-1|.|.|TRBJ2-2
CASSQERYSYDTGELFF
TGTGCCAGCAGCCAAGAACGGTACAGCTATGACACCGGGGAGCTGTTTTTT
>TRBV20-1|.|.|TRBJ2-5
CSLELQETQYF
TGCAGTCTAGAACTCCAAGAGACCCAGTACTTC
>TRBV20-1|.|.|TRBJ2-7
CSAEPRTRSYEQYF
TGCAGTGCGGAGCCACGGACTCGCTCCTACGAGCAGTACTTC
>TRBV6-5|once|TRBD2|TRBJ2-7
CASSSRTSGSTHEQYF
TGTGCCAGCAGTTCCCGGACTAGCGGGAGTACCCACGAGCAGTACTTC
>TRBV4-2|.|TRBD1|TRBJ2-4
CASSQGEGGGNIQYF
TGTGCCAGCAGCCAAGGGGAAGGGGGCGGAAACATTCAGTACTTC
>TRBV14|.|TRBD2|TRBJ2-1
CASSPLGGVVTGGTNEQFF
TGTGCCAGCAGCCCGCTCGGTGGGGTTGTGACGGGAGGAACCAATGAGCAGTTCTTC
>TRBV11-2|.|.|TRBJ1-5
CASSLGSIGVANQPQHF
TGTGCCAGCAGCTTAGGGTCTATAGGGGTGGCCAATCAGCCCCAGCATTTT
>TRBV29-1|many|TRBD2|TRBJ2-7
CSVVGGRAYEQYF
TGCAGCGTTGTTGGCGGGAGGGCCTACGAGCAGTACTTC
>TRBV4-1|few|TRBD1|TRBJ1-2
CASSHLTGARANYGYTF
TGCGCCAGTAGCCACCTGACAGGGGCCAGGGCTAACTATGGCTACACCTTC
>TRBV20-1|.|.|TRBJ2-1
CSASKQKGSSYNEQFF
TGCAGTGCTAGTAAGCAGAAGGGGAGCTCCTACAATGAGCAGTTCTTC
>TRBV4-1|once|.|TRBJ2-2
CASSQGPRTETNTGELFF
TGCGCCAGCAGCCAAGGGCCACGGACAGAGACGAACACCGGGGAGCTGTTTTTT